The clone carrying this T cell receptor beta chain was counted a few times. The genes and germline here are from mouse. Read coverage stops 1 residue before the CDR3 terminus; the germline J gene supplies the remainder. Time point specified: mouse harvest day 7 after allogeneic transplant. Each mouse received 10^7 T-cell-depleted marrow cells plus 10^6 splenic CD5+ T cells by tail vein. The data belong to a study of tissue T cells after allogeneic stem cell transplantation. Clones were sequenced by immunoSEQ multiplex PCR, and TCRdb holds only the in-frame ones, with some missing. The sample lists 8,500 to 9,000 clones; roughly 44% were seen once. The germline V gene encodes CDR1 SGHSN and CDR2 HYEKVE. The germline V and J ends were trimmed by 0 bases and 3 bases, with 11 bases remaining between them. This CDR3 region has 15 residues.

The chain couples TRBV12-1 to TRBJ1-5, with D perhaps TRBD1 (5 bases). This clonotype was obtained from a female BALB/c mouse given C57BL/6 T cells with graft-versus-host disease after an allogeneic hematopoietic cell transplant. Material for sequencing was skin. The CDR3 DNA, read in part, is TGTGCCAGCTCTCTCGTCCAGGGAGGCAACCAGGCTCCGCTT. Amino acid sequence: CASSLVQGGNQAPL. The complete CDR3 sequence is CASSLVQGGNQAPLF.